This TCR beta chain was sequenced during a study of cytomegalovirus exposure and HLA in healthy donors (dated by TCRdb to 2015 to 2018). Turning to the overall study: An earlier analysis of approximately 600 of the donors reported roughly 270 Gb of sequence data and some 100 million unique TCR beta sequences from around 200 million T cells. Because of strong linkage in the cohort, roughly five DR-DQ haplotypes were treated as single units for association and clustering. To study patterns of TCR occurrence, a later analysis re-analyzed previously published TCR beta repertoires from 500 to 850 donors and added high-resolution HLA genotyping. Besides the first cohort of more than 650 subjects, a separate validation cohort made up of 120 different subjects was used. The study aimed to test whether cataloging public T cell receptors could reveal signatures of past pathogen exposure. Among roughly 400 genotyped donors of the cohort, an average of about 240,000 unique TCR beta nucleotide sequences were sequenced per donor, around 20% of them non-productive. Of the roughly 420 genotyped donors, roughly 80% were placed in the genetic ancestry cluster associated with self-reported Caucasian donors. Roughly 310 gigabases of sequencing data and tens of millions of unique TCR sequences were included in an early release covering about 620 HLA-typed donors. A later genetic analysis took genome-wide SNP genotypes for about 65% of the 666 donors and used that subset as a discovery cohort. Both class I and class II loci were covered by HLA typing, at four-digit resolution. Rather than using new phenotypic data, the later analysis identified candidate immune exposures from TCR beta sequences and from how often those sequences occurred across donors. To predict cytomegalovirus infection status, the study brought together high-throughput TCR immunosequencing, statistical association of individual TCRs with disease status, and machine learning. The T cell repertoires of several hundred subjects were profiled by immunosequencing and related to cytomegalovirus serostatus. Every discovery cohort repertoire had been produced on one sequencing platform. An earlier analysis of approximately 630 of the donors applied high-throughput TCR beta sequencing to assess whether each TCR beta V gene segment acted as functional or pseudogenic. The number of donors typed differed by locus, with roughly 629-640 for A, B, C, DRB1 and DQB1, approximately 500 for DQA1, approximately 580 for DPA1, and around 450 for DPB1. Donor age, sex, ethnicity and CMV serostatus were collected together with the repertoire data. Overall study results and their limits: V-gene and J-gene trimming of TCR beta chains was associated with a missense DCLRE1C variant in a later genetic analysis, and the association was replicated in an independent cohort. A later analysis reported that several top co-occurrence clusters appeared linked to parvovirus B19, influenza, CMV and Epstein-Barr virus. A further reported finding was that TCR beta sequences accurately predicted the HLA-A and HLA-B alleles for most subjects in the first cohort. A later analysis associated 15,000 or so TCR beta sequences with specific HLA alleles at a false discovery rate of 0.05. The study gave a list of 150 to 200 TCR beta chains associated with cytomegalovirus. The cohort was sequenced for TCR beta chains only, and without alpha or paired-chain data the features that could be detected were limited. Because HLA typing was missing for some donors at each locus, association tests included only the typed subset. The earlier analysis of some 560 of the donors excluded fewer than 20 rarely observed V segments, including chromosome 9 orphons, because counts were too low. Compared with the approximately 710-donor mean, donors in an Asian-associated ancestry cluster had fewer N-insertions in productive TCRs, according to a later genetic analysis. Most TCR sequences were seen in very few donors, while some public TCRs were found in many individuals. In vitro tests confirmed that a few of the cytomegalovirus-associated TCR beta chains recognize cytomegalovirus antigens. Linkage disequilibrium might explain the correlated functional status among segregating V segments, but an unknown experimental factor could not be ruled out. Compared with equally common non-associated chains, HLA-associated TCR beta chains in a later analysis were more clonally expanded and had lower generation probabilities. The only immune exposure information available for the cohort was CMV serostatus. The presence/absence analyses assumed that sequencing depth was roughly uniform across donors, and that assumption may not be true. The sequencing pipeline was judged likely to have produced a cluster of highly shared sequence variants as a technical artifact. When HLA alleles, especially DR and DQ, strongly co-occurred, attributing TCR associations to individual alleles was difficult. Cytomegalovirus status was reported to be diagnosed by the classifier with high specificity and sensitivity in both the original and validation cohorts. The 87-base-pair reads could not distinguish some IMGT-functional V segments, including TRBV6-2 and TRBV6-3, so those segments were excluded. It was suggested by the authors that the approach could potentially be generalized to other disease states and immunological phenotypes. In an earlier analysis of about 600 of the donors, most TCR beta V segments appeared in productive rearrangements about 87% or about 30% of the time, broadly matching IMGT annotations. In a later analysis, TCR association rates were found to vary across HLA loci, with the most associated TCRs seen for DRB1 alleles and the fewest for HLA-C alleles. A later analysis found that most CMV-associated TCR beta chains appeared HLA-restricted, with HLA associations seemingly driven largely by CMV exposure.

The cohort consisted of 600 to 750 healthy bone marrow donors. All cohort members were sampled while nominally healthy, although unrecorded immune exposures were likely present. The donor was CMV seropositive and belonged to the group of more than 250 seropositive cohort members. Every donor gave a peripheral blood sample, and the peripheral blood mononuclear cells from that sample were used for TCR beta sequencing. The Qiagen DNeasy Blood Extraction Kit was used to extract genomic DNA from the blood cell samples. As for this clone: What this receptor recognizes is not known. Nothing much larger sits one base from this clone, and base qualities are not available.

The receptor library was made with the immunoSEQ multiplex PCR assay. For the multiplex PCR, a mixture combining 60 forward primers for TCR Vbeta segments and 13 reverse primers for TCR Jbeta segments was used. The CDR3 region of rearranged TCR beta genes was amplified from genomic DNA by a multiplex PCR assay. The amplified TCR beta libraries were sequenced on the Illumina HiSeq System as 87-base-pair reads. The source study handled its data this way. A later analysis tallied about 77 million unique TCR beta chains across the 650 to 750 repertoires, and about 10 million of those chains were shared by two or more donors. A nearest-neighbor algorithm error-corrected the raw reads and collapsed the reads into unique sequences, merging closely related sequences to remove PCR and sequencing errors. V, D and J gene segments were assigned by aligning CDR3 sequences to IMGT reference sequences. For a sequence to be retained, at least a six-nucleotide match to both a V gene segment and a J gene segment was required. Rearrangements were classified as productive when the CDR3 lacked stop codons and remained in frame with V and J, and all other rearrangements were classified as non-productive. Following IMGT convention, CDR3 was defined as the stretch from the second conserved V-encoded cysteine to the conserved J-encoded phenylalanine. The earlier analysis of about 620 of the donors excluded sequences that lacked an unambiguous match to a single V gene segment. In an earlier analysis of about 590 of the donors, a V segment was called functional when productive rearrangements were above 56.7%, and segregating when the standard deviation between donors exceeded 5%. A statistical classification framework was built to diagnose cytomegalovirus status from the catalog of TCR beta chain sequences. A later analysis assigned V and J genes by comparing TCR nucleotide sequences with IMGT/GENE-DB human TR gene sequences. Using the TCRdist pipeline, a later analysis assigned CDR3 sequences along with most-parsimonious VDJ recombination scenarios. In a later analysis, each TCR beta chain was defined by its CDR3 amino acid sequence together with its V-gene family, and reads without a unique V-gene family were excluded. In a later analysis, fewer than 650 highly shared, low-generation-probability nucleotide sequences were removed to address suspected cross-contamination and a sequencing artifact. For each public chain, a later analysis derived a clonal expansion index from normalized ranks of inferred template counts within each repertoire. Generation probabilities in a later analysis came from a VDJ recombination model fitted to out-of-frame rearrangements, and those results were checked against IGoR. Hypergeometric tests were used in a later analysis to score TCR-TCR, TCR-HLA and TCR-CMV co-occurrence, with a repertoire-size bias correction applied to the TCR pairs. In a later analysis, false discovery rates were estimated by permuting HLA or CMV assignments 20 times. In a later analysis, co-occurring TCRs were grouped using DBSCAN, with TCRdist sequence similarity added in when clustering inside HLA-allele-positive subsets. For co-occurrence clustering, repertoires with fewer than 30,000 or more than 120,000 public chains were excluded, along with five repertoires with anomalous nucleotide sharing. TCRdb obtained this table from immuneACCESS and retained in-frame rearrangements with V and J assigned. These tables miss some clones; where compared with another copy, unresolved V genes account for less than half of the shortfall, and the remainder is unexplained. The V and J calls and clone size are taken from that table; D and trimming were inferred from the DNA. Counted in this sample were approximately 150,000 clones; approximately 81% of them appeared once. The ten largest clonotypes hold 1.3% of the sample.

Relative to germline, V is missing 6 bases and J is missing 9 bases, with 9 bases of the junction outside any gene match. The CDR3 runs 14 residues from the cysteine to the phenylalanine. CDR3 DNA only is kept here, 42 bases in frame from base 1. Reading the germline V gene gives CDR1 MNHEY and CDR2 SVGAGI. The origin of this receptor is a man in his fifties in good health and CMV-seropositive. The sample comprised PBMCs. The rearranged chain carries TRBV6-5 and TRBJ2-1; 9 central nucleotides agree with TRBD1. The bases read TGTGCCAGCAGCCTGTTACAGGGGGCGGGTGAGCAGTTCTTC. The translation is CASSLLQGAGEQFF.